This T cell receptor beta chain emerged from a study of beta chain features in type 1 diabetes. The overall study: The number of sorted cells examined across all samples was approximately 100 million. Study conclusions and caveats: Although PCR might favor shorter templates, it would do so equally in patients and controls. In type 1 diabetes patients, VDJ junctions had fewer insertions; deletions at these junctions were more frequent. TCRB CDR3s from Type 1 diabetes patients were moderately but significantly shorter in all four CD4+ subsets.

As for this clone: Its antigen is undetermined.

The CDR3 has 13 residues. V lost 6 bases and J lost 3, with 9 bases in between. The germline V gene has CDR1 SGHAT and CDR2 FQNNGV. Sorting of CD4+ naive, central memory, regulatory and stem cell-like memory cells was performed via CD45RO/CCR7/CD25/CD127/CD95/CD27. What was sequenced were expressed TCRB transcripts, since all of the isolated RNA had been reverse transcribed. TCRdb's table, derived via immunoSEQ multiplex PCR, lists solely in-frame clones and lacks some. This sample has 150,000 to 200,000 clones, with over 6% found just once. The chain is built from TRBV11-2 and TRBJ2-1, with TRBD1 as a possible D gene (6 bases). Sequencing was carried out using central memory CD4+ T cells from blood. The receptor comes from a man aged 18 to 30 with type 1 diabetes. This CDR3 reads CASSGTLYNEQFF. CDR3 coding DNA: TGTGCCAGCAGTGGGACACTCTACAATGAGCAGTTCTTC.